This is a list of T cell receptor beta chains from one sample in a study of blood T cell repertoires in COVID-19. The table came from immunoSEQ multiplex PCR; TCRdb's copy has only in-frame clones and leaves some out. The table lists about 220,000 clones, 80% to 85% of them singletons, with less than 6% in the top ten. Source material: peripheral blood. The origin of the receptors is a woman between 70 and 85 years old with COVID-19, enrolled during active disease. The CDR3 runs from the conserved cysteine through the conserved F or W. D genes are given only for firm matches. Clone size appears in some rows only: once, few, many, or a class for an expanded clone.

j_call: TRBJ2-1; v_call: TRBV6-2/TRBV6-3; d_call: TRBD2; clone_size: .; cdr3_aa: CASSSSGRPGEQFF; cdr3_nt: TGTGCCAGCAGCTCTAGCGGGAGGCCGGGTGAGCAGTTCTTC
j_call: TRBJ1-2; v_call: TRBV30; d_call: TRBD1; clone_size: .; cdr3_aa: CAWSYTGARGYTF; cdr3_nt: TGTGCCTGGAGTTACACAGGGGCCCGAGGCTACACCTTC
j_call: TRBJ1-1; v_call: TRBV5-1; d_call: .; clone_size: many; cdr3_aa: CASSLGAGNGNTEAFF; cdr3_nt: TGCGCCAGCAGCTTGGGGGCGGGAAATGGGAACACTGAAGCTTTCTTT
j_call: TRBJ2-7; v_call: TRBV2; d_call: .; clone_size: .; cdr3_aa: CASSVRVLSYEQYF; cdr3_nt: TGTGCCAGCAGTGTCAGGGTCCTTTCCTACGAGCAGTACTTC
j_call: TRBJ1-3; v_call: TRBV27; d_call: .; clone_size: few; cdr3_aa: CASSLSRGNTIYF; cdr3_nt: TGTGCCAGCAGTTTATCTAGAGGAAACACCATATATTTT
j_call: TRBJ1-1; v_call: TRBV30; d_call: .; clone_size: .; cdr3_aa: CACLPGGVQAFF; cdr3_nt: TGTGCCTGCCTCCCGGGGGGAGTCCAGGCTTTCTTT
j_call: TRBJ2-3; v_call: TRBV7-2; d_call: TRBD1; clone_size: .; cdr3_aa: CASSDRGTDTQYF; cdr3_nt: TGTGCCAGCTCGGACAGGGGCACAGATACGCAGTATTTT
j_call: TRBJ2-7; v_call: TRBV7-9; d_call: TRBD2; clone_size: .; cdr3_aa: CASSSTSGSSGREQYF; cdr3_nt: TGTGCCAGCAGCTCCACTAGCGGGAGCTCGGGTCGCGAGCAGTACTTC
j_call: TRBJ2-1; v_call: TRBV5-1; d_call: .; clone_size: .; cdr3_aa: CASSLFDREEGEQFF; cdr3_nt: TGCGCCAGCAGCTTGTTTGACAGGGAGGAGGGTGAGCAGTTCTTC
j_call: TRBJ2-1; v_call: TRBV25-1; d_call: TRBD2; clone_size: .; cdr3_aa: CASSSGSWVNEQFF; cdr3_nt: TGTGCCAGCAGTAGCGGGAGTTGGGTAAATGAGCAGTTCTTC
j_call: TRBJ2-1; v_call: TRBV29-1; d_call: TRBD2; clone_size: .; cdr3_aa: CSIRLAGGDNEQFF; cdr3_nt: TGCAGCATACGACTAGCGGGAGGCGACAATGAGCAGTTCTTC
j_call: TRBJ2-2; v_call: TRBV4-1; d_call: TRBD1; clone_size: few; cdr3_aa: CASQRWGTGGANPAGELFF; cdr3_nt: TGCGCCAGCCAAAGGTGGGGGACAGGGGGCGCGAATCCGGCCGGGGAGCTGTTTTTT
j_call: TRBJ1-2; v_call: TRBV11-2; d_call: TRBD1; clone_size: .; cdr3_aa: CASSTGTGGRYGYTF; cdr3_nt: TGTGCCAGCAGCACAGGCACAGGGGGCCGTTATGGCTACACCTTC
j_call: TRBJ2-5; v_call: TRBV6-5; d_call: TRBD1; clone_size: .; cdr3_aa: CASRKTGVEQETQYF; cdr3_nt: TGTGCCAGCAGAAAGACAGGGGTTGAACAAGAGACCCAGTACTTC
j_call: TRBJ2-7; v_call: TRBV28; d_call: TRBD2; clone_size: .; cdr3_aa: CASSRPGTKYEQYF; cdr3_nt: TGTGCCAGCTCAAGACCCGGGACTAAGTACGAGCAGTACTTC
j_call: TRBJ2-1; v_call: TRBV6-6; d_call: .; clone_size: .; cdr3_aa: CASIHGNYNEQFF; cdr3_nt: TGTGCCAGCATCCACGGGAATTACAATGAGCAGTTCTTC
j_call: TRBJ2-2; v_call: TRBV7-2; d_call: TRBD1; clone_size: .; cdr3_aa: CASSLSTGATGELFF; cdr3_nt: TGTGCCAGCAGCTTAAGTACAGGGGCCACCGGGGAGCTGTTTTTT
j_call: TRBJ2-2; v_call: TRBV19; d_call: TRBD1; clone_size: .; cdr3_aa: CASSIVGGNTGELFF; cdr3_nt: TGTGCCAGTAGTATAGTAGGGGGCAACACCGGGGAGCTGTTTTTT
j_call: TRBJ1-2; v_call: TRBV14; d_call: .; clone_size: .; cdr3_aa: CASSPRGAFGYTF; cdr3_nt: TGTGCCAGCAGCCCACGGGGGGCCTTCGGCTACACCTTC
j_call: TRBJ2-5; v_call: TRBV7-2; d_call: .; clone_size: .; cdr3_aa: CASSPGQRETQYF; cdr3_nt: TGTGCCAGCAGCCCCGGACAGAGAGAGACCCAGTACTTC
j_call: TRBJ2-3; v_call: TRBV24-1; d_call: .; clone_size: .; cdr3_aa: CATMKGDKRDTQYF; cdr3_nt: TGTGCCACCATGAAGGGGGACAAACGGGATACGCAGTATTTT
j_call: TRBJ1-5; v_call: TRBV30; d_call: .; clone_size: .; cdr3_aa: CAWRELGGGNQPQHF; cdr3_nt: TGTGCCTGGAGAGAGTTGGGGGGGGGCAATCAGCCCCAGCATTTT
j_call: TRBJ1-1; v_call: TRBV19; d_call: .; clone_size: .; cdr3_aa: CASSIVQTVLGTEAFF; cdr3_nt: TGTGCCAGTAGTATAGTACAGACAGTGCTGGGCACTGAAGCTTTCTTT
j_call: TRBJ2-7; v_call: TRBV5-1; d_call: TRBD1; clone_size: .; cdr3_aa: CASSFTGGSSYEQYF; cdr3_nt: TGCGCCAGCAGCTTTACAGGGGGGAGCTCCTACGAGCAGTACTTC
j_call: TRBJ1-2; v_call: TRBV28; d_call: TRBD1; clone_size: once; cdr3_aa: CASFRDRGVFGHGYTF; cdr3_nt: TGTGCCAGTTTCCGGGACAGGGGAGTATTTGGGCATGGCTACACCTTC
j_call: TRBJ2-7; v_call: TRBV5-5; d_call: TRBD1; clone_size: .; cdr3_aa: CASSWTGGSDEQYF; cdr3_nt: TGTGCCAGCAGCTGGACAGGGGGGTCCGACGAGCAGTACTTC
j_call: TRBJ2-5; v_call: TRBV14; d_call: TRBD2; clone_size: .; cdr3_aa: CASSQAGLAGETQYF; cdr3_nt: TGTGCCAGCAGCCAAGCGGGACTAGCTGGGGAGACCCAGTACTTC
j_call: TRBJ1-3; v_call: TRBV6-5; d_call: .; clone_size: .; cdr3_aa: CAAGGFGNTIYF; cdr3_nt: TGTGCCGCAGGAGGGTTTGGAAACACCATATATTTT
j_call: TRBJ1-1; v_call: TRBV5-1; d_call: .; clone_size: .; cdr3_aa: CASTYGGGNTEAFF; cdr3_nt: TGCGCCAGCACCTATGGGGGCGGGAACACTGAAGCTTTCTTT
j_call: TRBJ1-2; v_call: TRBV27; d_call: TRBD1; clone_size: .; cdr3_aa: CASSLTGGAPGGYTF; cdr3_nt: TGTGCCAGCAGTCTAACAGGGGGCGCCCCGGGGGGCTACACCTTC
j_call: TRBJ2-7; v_call: TRBV3-1/TRBV3-2; d_call: TRBD2; clone_size: .; cdr3_aa: CASRDSGRVGEQYF; cdr3_nt: TGTGCCAGCAGAGATAGCGGGAGGGTCGGCGAGCAGTACTTC
j_call: TRBJ2-6; v_call: TRBV5-1; d_call: TRBD1; clone_size: .; cdr3_aa: CASSYDGQAGANVLTF; cdr3_nt: TGCGCCAGCAGCTACGACGGACAGGCTGGGGCCAACGTCCTGACTTTC
j_call: TRBJ2-1; v_call: TRBV19; d_call: TRBD1; clone_size: .; cdr3_aa: CASSIGTGGPSYNEQFF; cdr3_nt: TGTGCCAGTAGTATAGGTACAGGGGGTCCCTCTTACAATGAGCAGTTCTTC
j_call: TRBJ1-2; v_call: TRBV29-1; d_call: TRBD1; clone_size: .; cdr3_aa: CSDRAQGAGGYTF; cdr3_nt: TGCAGCGACCGCGCACAGGGGGCGGGAGGCTACACCTTC
j_call: TRBJ1-2; v_call: TRBV5-1; d_call: .; clone_size: .; cdr3_aa: CASSYGIYGYTF; cdr3_nt: TGCGCCAGCAGTTACGGGATCTATGGCTACACCTTC
j_call: TRBJ1-6; v_call: TRBV30; d_call: TRBD1; clone_size: once; cdr3_aa: CAWSVQGALGSPLHF; cdr3_nt: TGTGCCTGGAGTGTGCAGGGGGCTTTGGGGTCACCCCTCCACTTT
j_call: TRBJ2-5; v_call: TRBV4-1; d_call: TRBD2; clone_size: .; cdr3_aa: CASSPRTSGSLGETQYF; cdr3_nt: TGCGCCAGCAGCCCGAGGACTAGCGGGAGTCTTGGAGAGACCCAGTACTTC
j_call: TRBJ2-5; v_call: TRBV6-6; d_call: .; clone_size: many; cdr3_aa: CASTGFETQYF; cdr3_nt: TGTGCCAGTACAGGATTCGAGACCCAGTACTTC
j_call: TRBJ1-6; v_call: TRBV6-2/TRBV6-3; d_call: .; clone_size: .; cdr3_aa: CASSYGENSPLHF; cdr3_nt: TGTGCCAGCAGTTACGGAGAAAATTCACCCCTCCACTTT